This T cell receptor (beta chain) was identified in a study of cytomegalovirus exposure and HLA in healthy donors. As concerns this clone: Its matching antigen is unknown.

Whole-study results and caveats: According to a later analysis, most TCR beta chains associated with CMV appeared HLA-restricted. Usually a TCR sequence was rare, but some public TCRs were found in many donors. The authors reported that TCR beta sequences could predict HLA-A and HLA-B alleles. These predictions were accurate for most subjects in the first cohort. A few chains tied to CMV proved CMV antigen-specific in vitro.

Germline CDR1 reads SGHRS; CDR2 reads YFSETQ. The CDR3 length is 12 residues. V shed 2 bases and J shed 7 bases, with 7 bases lying between them. A multiplex PCR was run with 60 Vbeta primers and 13 Jbeta primers. Here immunoSEQ multiplex PCR was the method, and the copy in TCRdb shows in-frame clones only, minus some. The profile shows approximately 73,000 clones, 60% to 70% of them singletons. This TCR came from a man younger than 40 in good health and CMV-seropositive. The chain uses TRBV5-1 and TRBJ2-1; no clear D gene. Sequenced sample: PBMCs. The CDR3 here is CASSFNLNEQFF. The CDR3 coding sequence is TGCGCCAGCAGCTTCAACTTGAATGAGCAGTTCTTC.